This T cell receptor beta chain was captured in a study of control samples from healthy donors and cancer patients. The CDR3 covers 15 residues. The trim removed 4 bases at V and 5 bases at J, leaving 5 bases unmatched. Germline V lookup: CDR1 MNHEY, CDR2 SVGAGI. The assay was immunoSEQ multiplex PCR, and TCRdb's table has in-frame clones only and misses some. The table has 160,000 or so clones, approximately 90% seen once. The sample was blood. The gene calls are TRBV6-5 and TRBJ2-3, with 11 bases aligning to TRBD2. The TCR was taken from a woman aged 25-40 years in good health. The CDR3 protein is CASSFSGRAGDTQYF. In DNA form, the CDR3 reads TGTGCCAGCAGTTTTAGCGGGAGGGCCGGAGATACGCAGTATTTT.